Listed below are T cell receptor beta chains from one sample, sequenced in a study of control samples from healthy donors and cancer patients. The repertoire was sequenced with immunoSEQ multiplex PCR; TCRdb's copy has only in-frame clones and lacks some. The table lists about 160,000 clones, roughly 90% of them singletons, with around 12% in the top ten. Sequenced material: blood. These TCRs come from a man younger than 45 in good health. Each CDR3 is given without its conserved first and last residue.

>TRBV3-1/TRBV3-2|TRBJ2-3
ASSRQGALSTDTQY
>TRBV7-8|TRBJ2-2
ASSLEGTGYTGELF
>TRBV5-1|TRBJ2-2
ASSDGLVTGELF
>TRBV27|TRBJ1-1
ASSLVRGITGGAAF
>TRBV6-5|TRBJ2-5
ASSYSINRGETQY
>TRBV12-3/TRBV12-4|TRBJ2-5
ASSRQGSETQY
>TRBV6-4|TRBJ1-5
ASSDSFKDRGRKSNQPQH
>TRBV18|TRBJ1-3
ASSFLQWAQNTIY
>TRBV3-1/TRBV3-2|TRBJ1-4
ASSRKATNEKLF
>TRBV19|TRBJ1-2
ASSILPGQGIYGYT
>TRBV4-1|TRBJ2-4
ASSPGLAKNIQY
>TRBV28|TRBJ1-1
ASSINTEAF